A single T cell receptor beta chain is shown here with its context. Its antigen is as yet unknown. CD4+ cell separation produced CD45RA+ naive and CD45RA-negative memory subsets. These data belong to a study of shared clonotypes between healthy human individuals. TCRdb keeps only in-frame clones here, not all; method: immunoSEQ multiplex PCR. The table lists roughly 2.2 million clones, 85% to 95% of them singletons. The study, taken as a whole, reports: About 5% was the fraction of naive CD4 clonotypes found shared across a few donors.

The sample consisted of naive CD4+ T cells from PBMCs. Specified subset: CD45RA+ positively selected. The clonotype was recovered from a man younger than 30 in good health. Some clones in this sample may be carry-over from other donors' samples.

Here the CDR3 DNA reads TGTGCCAGCAGCGGGGACAGCTACACCGGGGAGCTGTTTTTT. It codes for CASSGDSYTGELFF. The rearrangement uses TRBV4-2 and TRBJ2-2, with 7 nucleotides matching TRBD1. Trimming removed 5 bases from V and 3 bases from J; junction bases left unmatched: 3. Looked up from germline, CDR1 is LGHNA and CDR2 is YNFKEQ. CDR3 length: 14 residues.